Following are 4 T cell receptor beta chains from one sample sequenced in a study of blood T cell repertoires in COVID-19. Clones were sequenced by immunoSEQ multiplex PCR, and TCRdb holds only the in-frame ones, with some missing. In the table there are around 290,000 clones, less than 90% of which are singletons. Sequencing was performed on peripheral blood. The receptors originated from a woman between 70 and 85 years old with COVID-19, enrolled during active disease.

The chain combines TRBV5-1 with TRBJ1-4; 11 nucleotides match TRBD1. CDR1 is SGHRS and CDR2 is YFSETQ in the germline V gene. Trimming took 4 bases from V and 8 from J; bases not matched to a gene: 10. The CDR3 runs 16 residues. The CDR3 sequence: CASSPGTGGNIEKLFF. DNA for the CDR3: TGCGCCAGCAGCCCTGGGACAGGGGGGAATATCGAAAAACTGTTTTTT.

This chain connects TRBV15 to TRBJ1-1; D unclear. Germline V lookup: CDR1 LNHNV, CDR2 YYDKDF (reference sequence). The V and J ends lost 0 bases and 7 bases respectively, with 6 bases between them. The CDR3 spans 12 residues. The CDR3 loop is CATSRDLSEAFF. The CDR3 nucleotides are TGTGCCACCAGCAGAGATCTGAGTGAAGCTTTCTTT.

The chain has TRBV29-1 and TRBJ1-2; weak D call: TRBD1 (5 bases). CDR3 length equals 14 residues. With 7 bases removed from V and 0 bases from J, the gap between germline ends came to 15 bases. The germline gives CDR1 SQVTM, CDR2 ANQGSEA. The CDR3 bases are TGCAGCGCCGGAAGACAGAATACTAACTATGGCTACACCTTC. Amino acids: CSAGRQNTNYGYTF.

The chain has TRBV19 and TRBJ1-5; TRBD1 might be the D (5 bases). The CDR3 is 14 residues long. Germline CDR1 is LNHDA and CDR2 is SQIVND (reference sequence). The germline V and J ends were trimmed by 5 bases and 7 bases, with 15 bases remaining between them. The CDR3 DNA sequence: TGTGCCAGTAGTCAGGGTAGAGGCGGCCAGCCCCAGCATTTT. Translated: CASSQGRGGQPQHF. The full variable domain, rest sourced from reference TRBV19 and TRBJ1-5, is DGGITQSPKYLFRKEGQNVTLSCEQNLNHDAMYWYRQDPGQGLRLIYYSQIVNDFQKGDIAEGYSVSREKKESFPLTVTSAQKNPTAFYLCASSQGRGGQPQHFGDGTRLSIL.